The 16 T cell receptor beta chains reported below all come from one sample, sequenced in a study of shared clonotypes between healthy human individuals. Profiling relied on immunoSEQ multiplex PCR, and the TCRdb table lists in-frame clones only, not all of them. The sample gives around 720,000 clones, approximately 73% of which show up once; roughly 2% is in the top ten. Material for sequencing was memory CD4+ T cells sorted from blood. Documented subset: CD45RA-negative fraction. The origin of the receptors is a woman in her thirties in good health.

In its sample, this clone was seen many times. The chain carries TRBV6-1 and TRBJ1-3; TRBD1 matches at 8 bases. The germline V gene has CDR1 MNHNS and CDR2 SASEGT. Trimming took 7 bases from V and 4 from J; bases not matched to a gene: 6. The CDR3 has 14 amino acids. CDR3 region: CASIQGAAGNTIYF. CDR3 nucleotides: TGTGCCAGCATCCAGGGGGCTGCGGGAAACACCATATATTTT.

The chain links TRBV13 to TRBJ1-2; D perhaps matches TRBD1 (6 bases). The CDR3 extends over 14 amino acids. The V end was cut by 0 bases, the J end by 4 bases, with 9 bases between. CDR1 is PRHDT, CDR2 FYEKMQ, per germline (reference sequence). The CDR3 DNA follows: TGTGCCAGCAGCTTAGGAGACAGGACCTATGGCTACACCTTC. It encodes CASSLGDRTYGYTF. Together with reference TRBV13 and TRBJ1-2, the CDR3 gives the full variable domain: AAGVIQSPRHLIKEKRETATLKCYPIPRHDTVYWYQQGPGQDPQFLISFYEKMQSDKGSIPDRFSAQQFSDYHSELNMSSLELGDSALYFCASSLGDRTYGYTFGSGTRLTVV.

The V call is TRBV7-8, the J call TRBJ1-2; D is perhaps TRBD1 (6 bases). Trimming left V 2 bases short and J 2 bases short, with 15 bases between. Germline CDR1 is SGHVS and CDR2 is FQNEAQ. This CDR3 has 16 residues. The CDR3 nucleotides read TGTGCCAGCAGCTTAACGCAGGGGTATTCAAACTATGGCTACACCTTC. This gives the protein CASSLTQGYSNYGYTF.

This clone was counted between two and nine times. CDR3: CASSLYYTDTQYF. Here the CDR3 DNA reads TGTGCCAGCAGCTTATACTACACAGATACGCAGTATTTT. This sequence joins TRBV11-3 and TRBJ2-3; D not certain. Germline lookup yields CDR1 SGHNT and CDR2 YENEEA. The CDR3 runs 13 residues. With 2 bases removed from V and 2 bases from J, the gap between germline ends came to 5 bases.

V is TRBV7-2 and J is TRBJ2-7; no reliable D call. CDR3 length: 17 residues. Trimming took 1 base from V and 1 from J, leaving 17 bases between them. From germline, CDR1 is SGHTA and CDR2 FQGNSA. DNA for the CDR3: TGTGCCAGCAGCTTAGGTACGCTACTACAGATATCCTACGAGCAGTACTTC. Residues: CASSLGTLLQISYEQYF. Full variable domain (remainder filled in from reference TRBV7-2 and TRBJ2-7): GAGVSQSPSNKVTEKGKDVELRCDPISGHTALYWYRQSLGQGLEFLIYFQGNSAPDKSGLPSDRFSAERTGGSVSTLTIQRTQQEDSAVYLCASSLGTLLQISYEQYFGPGTRLTVT.

The gene calls are TRBV19 and TRBJ1-2, with 10 bases lining up with TRBD1. Per the germline V gene, CDR1 is LNHDA and CDR2 is SQIVND (reference sequence). The V gene end was trimmed by 7 bases and the J gene end by 3 bases; junction bases not matched to a gene: 8. The CDR3 totals 15 residues. The CDR3 loop reads CASTSPGQGYYGYTF. CDR3 coding DNA: TGTGCCAGTACCAGCCCGGGACAGGGGTACTATGGCTACACCTTC.

The rearrangement uses TRBV5-5 and TRBJ1-1; no clear D. The CDR3 totals 13 residues. V dropped 0 bases and J dropped 4 bases, with 7 bases sitting between them. In germline, CDR1 is SGHKS, CDR2 YYEKEE (reference sequence). CDR3 DNA: TGTGCCAGCAGCTTGGAAAGGTCCACTGAAGCTTTCTTT. Protein: CASSLERSTEAFF. Full variable domain (rest looked up from reference TRBV5-5 and TRBJ1-1): DAGVTQSPTHLIKTRGQQVTLRCSPISGHKSVSWYQQVLGQGPQFIFQYYEKEERGRGNFPDRFSARQFPNYSSELNVNALLLGDSALYLCASSLERSTEAFFGQGTRLTVV.

The chain joins TRBV10-3 to TRBJ2-2; unclear D gene. Germline values: CDR1 ENHRY, CDR2 SYGVKD. This CDR3 has 14 amino acids. Deletions cut 2 bases from V and 1 base from J, with 5 bases between. The CDR3 sequence is CAISETGNTGELFF. Here the CDR3 DNA reads TGTGCCATCAGTGAGACTGGGAACACCGGGGAGCTGTTTTTT.

The gene calls are TRBV7-9 and TRBJ1-2; D is unresolved. CDR1 and CDR2 from the germline V gene are SEHNR and FQNEAQ (reference sequence). The CDR3 runs 11 residues. V shed 1 base and J shed 8 bases, with 5 bases lying between them. Written as DNA, the CDR3 is TGTGCCAGCAGCTTAGAACGGGGCTACACCTTC. This gives the protein CASSLERGYTF.

This clone was seen only once. The rearrangement links TRBV28 to TRBJ1-4; D gene unclear. This CDR3 region has 16 residues. V shed 5 bases and J shed 2 bases, with 15 bases lying between them. The V gene's germline CDR1 is MDHEN and CDR2 SYDVKM. For the CDR3, the DNA is TGTGCCAGCAGTACTGCGGAAACTGTGACTAATGAAAAACTGTTTTTT. Protein sequence: CASSTAETVTNEKLFF.

The chain employs TRBV28 and TRBJ2-1; D is tentatively TRBD1 or TRBD2 (5 bases each). This CDR3 region has 15 residues. V was cut by 3 bases and J by 2 bases, with 11 bases left in between. From germline, CDR1 is MDHEN and CDR2 SYDVKM. The chain's CDR3 is CASSFTGPTYNEQFF. The CDR3 DNA reads TGTGCCAGCAGTTTCACGGGACCTACCTACAATGAGCAGTTCTTC.

The table lists this clone with many counts. The genes are TRBV6-5 and TRBJ2-7; tentatively, D is TRBD1 or TRBD2 (5 bases each). The germline gives CDR1 MNHEY, CDR2 SVGAGI. V lost 0 bases and J lost 7, with 10 bases in between. The CDR3 loop spans 13 amino acids. CDR3 sequence (DNA): TGTGCCAGCAGTTACTCGGGACGGTCGGAGCAGTACTTC. Translating gives CASSYSGRSEQYF.

This clone was found many times. The chain has TRBV11-2 and TRBJ1-3, with 9 bases identical to TRBD1. The CDR3 consists of 17 residues. The trim removed 5 bases at V and 0 bases at J, leaving 8 bases unmatched. CDR1 and CDR2 (germline): SGHAT, FQNNGV. The CDR3 sequence: CASSLLTGGSSGNTIYF. The CDR3 DNA is TGTGCCAGCAGCCTCCTGACAGGGGGAAGCTCTGGAAACACCATATATTTT.

The chain is built from TRBV5-1 and TRBJ2-7, with a possible D match to TRBD2 (6 bases). With 3 bases removed from V and 6 bases from J, the gap between germline ends came to 13 bases. CDR1 and CDR2 from the germline V gene are SGHRS and YFSETQ. The CDR3 length is 13 residues. The CDR3 protein is CASSWGTGTEQYF. CDR3 DNA: TGCGCCAGCAGCTGGGGGACTGGGACCGAGCAGTACTTC.

Here the CDR3 DNA reads TGCGCCAGCAGTGGACGGCCACCTTGGGACACCGGGGAGCTGTTTTTT. Translating it yields CASSGRPPWDTGELFF. This chain links TRBV10-1 with TRBJ2-2; D remains unclear. Germline CDR1 and CDR2: WNHNN and SYGVQD (reference sequence). The V end was cut by 4 bases, the J end by 3 bases, with 15 bases between. The CDR3 has 16 amino acids.

The rearrangement uses TRBV29-1 and TRBJ2-7, with TRBD2 identical over 7 bases. Germline trimming cut 6 bases from V and 4 bases from J; bases unmatched to any gene: 18. CDR1 SQVTM and CDR2 ANQGSEA come from the germline V gene. CDR3 length equals 16 residues. As DNA, the CDR3 is TGCAGCGTAGCCAGACTAGCCCACGGGGTCCTTTACGAGCAGTACTTC. Translated: CSVARLAHGVLYEQYF.